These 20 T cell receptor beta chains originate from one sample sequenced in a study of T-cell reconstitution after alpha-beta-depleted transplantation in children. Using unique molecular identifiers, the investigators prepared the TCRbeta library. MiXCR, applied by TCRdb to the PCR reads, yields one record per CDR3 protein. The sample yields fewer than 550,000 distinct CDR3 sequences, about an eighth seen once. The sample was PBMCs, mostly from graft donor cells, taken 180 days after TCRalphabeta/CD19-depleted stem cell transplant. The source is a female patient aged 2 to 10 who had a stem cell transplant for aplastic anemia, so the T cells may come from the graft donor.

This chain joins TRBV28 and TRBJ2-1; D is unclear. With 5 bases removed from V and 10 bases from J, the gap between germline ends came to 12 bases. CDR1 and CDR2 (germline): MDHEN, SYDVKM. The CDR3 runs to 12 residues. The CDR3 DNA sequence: TGTGCCAGCAGTACCTATCCGGACGAGCAGTTCTTC. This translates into CASSTYPDEQFF.

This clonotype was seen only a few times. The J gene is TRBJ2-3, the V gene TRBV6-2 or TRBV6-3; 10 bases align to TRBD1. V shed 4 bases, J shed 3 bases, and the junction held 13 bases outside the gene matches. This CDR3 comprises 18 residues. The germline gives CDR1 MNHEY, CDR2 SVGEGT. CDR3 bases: TGTGCCAGCAGTTTACGACAGGGGGCGGCGGGAGTGACAGATACGCAGTATTTT. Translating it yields CASSLRQGAAGVTDTQYF.

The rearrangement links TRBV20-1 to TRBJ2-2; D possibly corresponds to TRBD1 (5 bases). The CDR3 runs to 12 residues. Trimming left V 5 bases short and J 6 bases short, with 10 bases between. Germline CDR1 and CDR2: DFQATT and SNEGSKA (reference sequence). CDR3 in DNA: TGCAGTGCTCGGAAAGGGGCCGGGGAGCTGTTTTTT. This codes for CSARKGAGELFF.

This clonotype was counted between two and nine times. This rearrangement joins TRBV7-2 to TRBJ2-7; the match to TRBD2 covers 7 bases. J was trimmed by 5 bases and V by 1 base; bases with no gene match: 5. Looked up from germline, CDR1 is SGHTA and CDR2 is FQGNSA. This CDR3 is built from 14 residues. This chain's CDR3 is CASSLERGLHEQYF. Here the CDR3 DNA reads TGTGCCAGCAGCTTAGAGCGGGGCCTCCACGAGCAGTACTTC.

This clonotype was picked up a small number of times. CDR3 nucleotide sequence: TGTGCCAGCAGGGGAGGTGGTCAGCCCCAGCATTTT. It codes for CASRGGGQPQHF. The chain couples TRBV21-1 to TRBJ1-5. TRBV21-1 is a listed pseudogene. The CDR3 covers 12 residues.

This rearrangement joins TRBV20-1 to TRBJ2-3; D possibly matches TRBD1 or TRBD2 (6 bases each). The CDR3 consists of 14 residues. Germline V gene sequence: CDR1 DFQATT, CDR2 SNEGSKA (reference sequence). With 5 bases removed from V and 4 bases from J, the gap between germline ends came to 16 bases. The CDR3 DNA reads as TGCAGTGCTGGGACTTACAGGGATGCAGATACGCAGTATTTT. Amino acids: CSAGTYRDADTQYF.

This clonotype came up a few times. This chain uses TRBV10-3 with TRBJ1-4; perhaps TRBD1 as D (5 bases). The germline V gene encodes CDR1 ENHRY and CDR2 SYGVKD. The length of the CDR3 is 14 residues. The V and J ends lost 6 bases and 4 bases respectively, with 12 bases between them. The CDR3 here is CAIRMDGHNEKLFF. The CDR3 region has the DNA TGTGCCATCAGGATGGACGGACATAATGAAAAACTGTTTTTT.

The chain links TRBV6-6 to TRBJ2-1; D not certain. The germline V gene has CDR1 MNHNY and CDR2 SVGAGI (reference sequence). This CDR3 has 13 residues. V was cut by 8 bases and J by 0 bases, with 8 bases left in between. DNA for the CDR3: TGTGCCAGCCATCCGGGCTCCTACAATGAGCAGTTCTTC. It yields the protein CASHPGSYNEQFF.

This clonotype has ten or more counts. In DNA, the CDR3 is TGCGCCAGCAGCTTCCCAGTAGGACAGGGTATCTCTGGGGCCAACGTCCTGACTTTC. Translating it yields CASSFPVGQGISGANVLTF. The chain recombines TRBV5-1 with TRBJ2-6, with 8 bases that match TRBD1. Germline lookup yields CDR1 SGHRS and CDR2 YFSETQ. The V segment lost 2 bases and the J segment 0 bases; nucleotides outside the gene matches: 10. The CDR3 has 19 residues.

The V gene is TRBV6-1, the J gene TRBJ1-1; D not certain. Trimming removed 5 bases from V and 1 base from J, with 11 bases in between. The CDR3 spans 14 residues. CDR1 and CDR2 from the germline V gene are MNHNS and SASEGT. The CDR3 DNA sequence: TGTGCCAGCAGTCCCCGGTTGGAGAACACTGAAGCTTTCTTT. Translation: CASSPRLENTEAFF.

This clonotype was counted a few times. Here the CDR3 reads CASSLAGGGGQPQHF. CDR3 sequence (DNA): TGTGCCAGCAGCTTAGCGGGGGGTGGAGGGCAGCCCCAGCATTTT. V and J are TRBV7-2 and TRBJ1-5; TRBD1 might be the D (5 bases). The CDR3 has 15 amino acids. V shed 0 bases and J shed 7 bases, with 13 bases lying between them. Germline assignment: CDR1 SGHTA and CDR2 FQGNSA.

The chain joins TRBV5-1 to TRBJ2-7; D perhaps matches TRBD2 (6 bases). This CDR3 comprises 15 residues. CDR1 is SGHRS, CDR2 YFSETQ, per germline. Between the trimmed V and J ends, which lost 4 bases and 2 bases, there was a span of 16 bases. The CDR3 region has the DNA TGCGCCAGCAGCCTCTGGGGGGACCGGCCCTACGAGCAGTACTTC. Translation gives CASSLWGDRPYEQYF.

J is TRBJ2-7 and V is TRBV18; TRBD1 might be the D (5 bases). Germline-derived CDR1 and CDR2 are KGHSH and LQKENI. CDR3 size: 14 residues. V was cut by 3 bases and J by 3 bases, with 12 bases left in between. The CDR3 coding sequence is TGTGCCAGCTCACCCCAGGGTTCTGGCTACGAGCAGTACTTC. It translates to CASSPQGSGYEQYF.

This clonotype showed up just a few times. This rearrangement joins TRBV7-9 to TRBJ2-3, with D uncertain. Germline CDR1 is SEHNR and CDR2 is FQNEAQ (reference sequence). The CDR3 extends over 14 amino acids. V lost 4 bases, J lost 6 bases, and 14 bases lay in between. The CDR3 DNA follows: TGTGCCAGCAGCTATCAAACGGGCTTGGATACGCAGTATTTT. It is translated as CASSYQTGLDTQYF.

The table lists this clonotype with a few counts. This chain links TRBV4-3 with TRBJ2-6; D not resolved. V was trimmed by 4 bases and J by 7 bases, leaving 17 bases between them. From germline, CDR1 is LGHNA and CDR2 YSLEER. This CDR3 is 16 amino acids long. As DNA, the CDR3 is TGCGCCAGCAGCCCCACACGGTTTTGGATTGCCAACGTCCTGACTTTC. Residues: CASSPTRFWIANVLTF.

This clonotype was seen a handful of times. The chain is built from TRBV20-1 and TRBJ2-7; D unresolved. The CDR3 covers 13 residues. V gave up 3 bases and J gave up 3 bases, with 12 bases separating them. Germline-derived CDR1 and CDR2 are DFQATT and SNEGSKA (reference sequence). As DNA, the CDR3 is TGCAGTGCTAGGACACGTTTTAACTACGAGCAGTACTTC. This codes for CSARTRFNYEQYF.

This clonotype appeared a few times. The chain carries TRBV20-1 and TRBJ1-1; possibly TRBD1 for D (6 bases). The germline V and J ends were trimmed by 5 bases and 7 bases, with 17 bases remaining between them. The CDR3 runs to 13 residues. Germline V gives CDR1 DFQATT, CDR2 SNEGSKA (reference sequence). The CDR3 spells CSASTGLRDEAFF. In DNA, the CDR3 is TGCAGTGCTTCGACAGGTCTTCGGGATGAAGCTTTCTTT.

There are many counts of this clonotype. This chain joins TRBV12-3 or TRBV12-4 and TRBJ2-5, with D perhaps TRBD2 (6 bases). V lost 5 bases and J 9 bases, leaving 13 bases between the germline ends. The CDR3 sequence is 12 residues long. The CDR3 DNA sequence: TGTGCCAGCAGTCGTGGGTGGGAGGCCCAGTACTTC. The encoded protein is CASSRGWEAQYF.

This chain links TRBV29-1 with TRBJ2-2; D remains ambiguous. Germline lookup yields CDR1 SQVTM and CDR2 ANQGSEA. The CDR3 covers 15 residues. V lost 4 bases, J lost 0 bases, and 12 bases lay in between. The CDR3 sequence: CSVGSRTSNTGELFF. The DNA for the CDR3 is TGCAGCGTTGGGAGCCGGACGTCGAACACCGGGGAGCTGTTTTTT.

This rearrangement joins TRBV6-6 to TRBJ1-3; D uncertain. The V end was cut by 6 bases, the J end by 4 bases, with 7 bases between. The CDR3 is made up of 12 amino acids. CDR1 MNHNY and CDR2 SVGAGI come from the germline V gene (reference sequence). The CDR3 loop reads CASRAPGNTIYF. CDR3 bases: TGTGCCAGCAGGGCCCCAGGAAACACCATATATTTT.